This TCR beta chain derives from a study of neoadjuvant anti-PD-1 for oral cavity cancer. Study details: Before surgery, most patients got three to four biweekly 3 mg/kg nivolumab doses.

Germline V CDR1 and CDR2: LNHNV, YYDKDF (reference sequence). Trimming took 4 bases from V and 1 from J, leaving 7 bases between them. This CDR3 contains 14 residues. With regard to this clone: The target antigen is unknown.

This table comes from immunoSEQ multiplex PCR, and its TCRdb copy is limited to in-frame clones, with some not included. There are 10,000 to 15,000 clones in the sample; roughly 71% occur only once, and under 3.5% lies in the top ten. Study-wide results and limits: Higher pretreatment Treg/Th17 ratios tracked higher pretreatment blood clonality. TCR analyses covered only three patients per response group.

Documented time point: after neoadjuvant nivolumab, at surgical resection. The receptor comes from a person aged 35-79 years with oral cavity squamous cell carcinoma. The V call is TRBV15, the J call TRBJ2-2, with D perhaps TRBD1 (5 bases). Here the sequenced sample was PBMCs, taken after nivolumab (anti-PD-1) treatment. CDR3 region: CATSKGRNTGELFF. CDR3 sequence (DNA): TGTGCCACCAGCAAGGGGCGGAACACCGGGGAGCTGTTTTTT.